What follows is one T cell receptor (beta chain) and its context. The data stem from a study of shared clonotypes between healthy human individuals. Using immunoSEQ multiplex PCR, the repertoire was profiled, and TCRdb retains in-frame clones only, with some absent. The sample includes a few million clones, 85% to 95% seen only once; the top ten take around 0.38%. CDR3 length: 13 residues. CDR1 and CDR2 from the germline V gene are MDHEN and SYDVKM. Trimming removed 7 bases at V and 1 base at J, with 8 bases between. The sample was naive CD4+ T cells from PBMCs. The subset here: CD45RA+ positively selected. This TCR was recovered from a man aged 18 to 30 in good health. Some clones in this sample may be carry-over from other donors' samples. The genes are TRBV28 and TRBJ2-4; no clear D. CDR3 coding DNA: TGTGCCAGCACGTCCGGGGCCAAAAACATTCAGTACTTC. It encodes CASTSGAKNIQYF.